Sequencing of this T cell receptor beta chain was carried out in a study of blood T cell repertoires in COVID-19. Only in-frame clones appear in the TCRdb table, and some are missing; sequencing was by immunoSEQ multiplex PCR. The repertoire holds tens of thousands of clones, with 85% to 90% as singletons. The V gene's germline CDR1 is SGHTA and CDR2 FQGNSA. The V segment lost 5 bases and the J segment 10 bases; nucleotides outside the gene matches: 6. The CDR3 loop spans 12 amino acids. The receptor was isolated from a man between 40 and 49 years old with acute or convalescent COVID-19. The J gene is TRBJ1-1, the V gene TRBV7-2; 8 bases fit TRBD1. The sequencing sample was made of peripheral blood. The CDR3 is CASSRYRGVAFF. The DNA for the CDR3 is TGTGCCAGCAGCCGCTACAGGGGGGTAGCTTTCTTT.